The clone carrying this T cell receptor beta chain was counted ten times or more. What it binds is unknown. The authors amplified TCR beta CDR3 regions from RNA transcripts. HTBI-primed first-round RT-PCR preceded second-round multiplex PCR. TCRdb redid the calling of the multiplex PCR reads with MiXCR, one entry per CDR3 protein. Of about 400,000 distinct CDR3 sequences listed, approximately 21% are singletons. The data originate from a study of Graves' ophthalmopathy and Graves' hyperthyroidism. As for the study in general: Peripheral blood (taken before any treatment) was collected at initial diagnosis.

The hyperthyroidism patients, aged 18 to 65, had been newly diagnosed, with under 2 months' duration. The study, taken as a whole, reports: Blood was where most expanded thyroid clonotypes above 0.001 frequency also turned up.

This receptor was taken from a woman between 18 and 29 years old with stable Graves' hyperthyroidism. The sequenced sample consisted of peripheral blood.

The CDR3, as DNA: TGTGCCAGCAGCTTAGAGGGGGGATTGAACACTGAAGCTTTCTTT. Encoded protein: CASSLEGGLNTEAFF. The chain recombines TRBV7-2 with TRBJ1-1, with a tentative D call TRBD1 (6 bases). The CDR3 covers 15 residues. The V gene lost 1 base and the J gene lost 0 bases, with 9 bases spanning the gap. Per the germline V gene, CDR1 is SGHTA and CDR2 is FQGNSA.